These T cell receptor beta chains were read from a single sample in a study of graft-versus-host responses after intestinal transplantation. The method was immunoSEQ multiplex PCR; TCRdb's version includes in-frame clones alone and lacks a portion of them. Seen here are 95,000 or so clones, 75% to 95% observed once, and the top ten hold about 16%. Sample: PBMCs, taken around 450 days after intestinal transplant. The origin of the receptors is a human patient who received an intestinal transplant, so some T cells may come from the graft donor. Each CDR3 is given with its conserved first and last residue. The D gene is left open where the match is weak. Size is stated for part of the rows, as once, few or many counts, or as a class when the clone is expanded.

- | TRBJ1-5 | TRBV10-3 | - | TGTGCCATCAGTGAGGGCAGCTACAATCAGCCCCAGCATTTT | CAISEGSYNQPQHF
- | TRBJ1-2 | TRBV5-1 | - | TGCGCCAGCAGCTTAGAGGGCGGCTACACCTTC | CASSLEGGYTF
- | TRBJ1-2 | TRBV7-9 | - | TGTGCCAGCAGCCTCGGGCCTGACTATGGCTACACCTTC | CASSLGPDYGYTF
once | TRBJ1-1 | TRBV6-1 | - | TGTGCCAGCAGTGTGGTTAGGGAGGCTGAAGCTTTCTTT | CASSVVREAEAFF
- | TRBJ2-2 | TRBV2 | - | TGTGCCAGAGGGGGGTCAGGGGCGGACACCGGGGAGCTGTTTTTT | CARGGSGADTGELFF
- | TRBJ2-3 | TRBV10-2 | - | TGCGCCAGCAGTGATTGGGGCGGGCAGGTAGCAGATACGCAGTATTTT | CASSDWGGQVADTQYF
- | TRBJ1-1 | TRBV9 | - | TGTGCCAGCAGCGTAGAGGAGGAAGGGGGCACTGAAGCTTTCTTT | CASSVEEEGGTEAFF
- | TRBJ2-7 | TRBV10-2 | - | TGCGCCAGCAGTGACGGAGACCACTACGAGCAGTACTTC | CASSDGDHYEQYF
once | TRBJ2-7 | TRBV9 | TRBD1 | TGTGCCAGCAGCGTACAGGGGGACTACGAGCAGTACTTC | CASSVQGDYEQYF
- | TRBJ2-3 | TRBV27 | - | TGTGCCAGCAGTCGCACAGCCGATACGCAGTATTTT | CASSRTADTQYF
- | TRBJ1-5 | TRBV4-1 | - | TGCGCCAGCAGCCAAGAGGTATGGGGGGTAGATCAGCCCCAGCATTTT | CASSQEVWGVDQPQHF
- | TRBJ1-2 | TRBV5-1 | - | TGCGCCAGCAGGGGCATCAACTATGGCTACACCTTC | CASRGINYGYTF
- | TRBJ1-5 | TRBV15 | - | TGTGCCACCAGCAGACGTATCTCTCACGGGGTTGAGGATCAGCCCCAGCATTTT | CATSRRISHGVEDQPQHF
few | TRBJ1-1 | TRBV19 | - | TGTGCCAGTAGTAGGACTCCTCTCGAGGAAGCTTTCTTT | CASSRTPLEEAFF
- | TRBJ1-5 | TRBV7-9 | - | TGTGCCAGCAGCTTAGCCGGAATTAATCAGCCCCAGCATTTT | CASSLAGINQPQHF
once | TRBJ2-7 | TRBV12-5 | - | TGTGCTAGTGGTTTCCGGATAGGCAGCTCCTACGAGCAGTACTTC | CASGFRIGSSYEQYF
- | TRBJ1-1 | TRBV6-6 | - | TGTGCCAGCAGTTATATAGTACAGGGCTACACTGAAGCTTTCTTT | CASSYIVQGYTEAFF
- | TRBJ2-1 | TRBV11-2 | - | TGTGCCAGCAGCTTAGCCGGGAATGAGCAGTTCTTC | CASSLAGNEQFF
- | TRBJ1-1 | TRBV7-9 | - | TGTGCCAGCAGACAATCGTCGTACGAAGCTTTCTTT | CASRQSSYEAFF
- | TRBJ1-6 | TRBV5-1 | TRBD1 | TGCGCCAGCAGCTTCGGGACAGGGGCCGCGGGTTCACCCCTCCACTTT | CASSFGTGAAGSPLHF
- | TRBJ1-3 | TRBV7-8 | - | TGTGCCAGCACCCCGGGGGCAGCCTCTGGAAACACCATATATTTT | CASTPGAASGNTIYF
- | TRBJ1-2 | TRBV6-1 | - | TGTGCCAGCAGTGAAGGGGATCGACGAACCTATGGCTACACCTTC | CASSEGDRRTYGYTF
- | TRBJ2-5 | TRBV19 | TRBD1 | TGTGCCAGTAGTACCCCCGTGGCAGGGGGATTGAGAGAGACCCAGTACTTC | CASSTPVAGGLRETQYF
once | TRBJ2-7 | TRBV18 | - | TGTGCCAGCTCACCTAGGCTCGGGGCAGGGGCCTACGAGCAGTACTTC | CASSPRLGAGAYEQYF
- | TRBJ2-4 | TRBV11-2 | TRBD1 | TGTGCCAGCAGTCCCAGGGGGACCAAAAACATTCAGTACTTC | CASSPRGTKNIQYF
- | TRBJ1-3 | TRBV4-2 | - | TGTGCCAGCAGCCAAGCACAGGCTCGAGGAAACACCATATATTTT | CASSQAQARGNTIYF
once | TRBJ1-1 | TRBV9 | - | TGTGCCAGCAGCGTAGGCGACTCATCCCCTGAAGCTTTCTTT | CASSVGDSSPEAFF
- | TRBJ1-1 | TRBV5-1 | - | TGCGCCAGCAGCTTGGCGGGGAACACTGAAGCTTTCTTT | CASSLAGNTEAFF
- | TRBJ2-5 | TRBV10-1 | TRBD1 | TGCGCCAGCAGTGGGACAGGGCCGGGCGAGACCCAGTACTTC | CASSGTGPGETQYF